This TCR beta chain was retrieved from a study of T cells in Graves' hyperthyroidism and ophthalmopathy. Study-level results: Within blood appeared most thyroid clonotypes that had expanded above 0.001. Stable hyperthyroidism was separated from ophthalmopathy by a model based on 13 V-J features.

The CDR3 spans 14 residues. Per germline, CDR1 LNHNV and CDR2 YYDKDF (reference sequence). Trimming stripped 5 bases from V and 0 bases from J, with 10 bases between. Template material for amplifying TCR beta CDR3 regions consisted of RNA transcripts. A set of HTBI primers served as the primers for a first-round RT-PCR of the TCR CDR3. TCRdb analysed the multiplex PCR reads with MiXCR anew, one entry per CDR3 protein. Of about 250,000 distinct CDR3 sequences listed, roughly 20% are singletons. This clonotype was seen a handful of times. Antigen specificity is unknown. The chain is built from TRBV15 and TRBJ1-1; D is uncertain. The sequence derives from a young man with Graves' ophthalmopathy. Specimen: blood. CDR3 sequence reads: CATSPPFLNTEAFF. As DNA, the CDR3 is TGTGCCACCAGCCCCCCTTTTTTGAACACTGAAGCTTTCTTT.